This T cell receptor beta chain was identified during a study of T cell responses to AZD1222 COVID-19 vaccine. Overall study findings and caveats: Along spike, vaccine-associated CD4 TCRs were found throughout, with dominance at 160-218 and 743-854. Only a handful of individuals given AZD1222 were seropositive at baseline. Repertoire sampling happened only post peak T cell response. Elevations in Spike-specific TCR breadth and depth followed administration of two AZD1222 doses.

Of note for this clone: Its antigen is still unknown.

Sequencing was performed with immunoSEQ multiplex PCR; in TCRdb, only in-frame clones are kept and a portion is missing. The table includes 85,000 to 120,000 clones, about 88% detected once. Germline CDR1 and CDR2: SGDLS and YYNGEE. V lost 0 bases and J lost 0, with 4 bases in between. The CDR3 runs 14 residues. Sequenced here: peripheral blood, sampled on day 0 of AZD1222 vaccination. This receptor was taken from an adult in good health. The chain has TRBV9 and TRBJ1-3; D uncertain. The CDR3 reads CASSVENSGNTIYF. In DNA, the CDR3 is TGTGCCAGCAGCGTAGAGAACTCTGGAAACACCATATATTTT.